This is a list of T cell receptor beta chains from one sample in a study of blood T cell repertoires in COVID-19. Produced via immunoSEQ multiplex PCR; TCRdb's table is partial and in-frame only. The table includes tens of thousands of clones, over 65% detected once. Sequencing used peripheral blood. The receptors originated from a woman between 70 and 85 years old with acute or convalescent COVID-19. Each CDR3 is given with its conserved first and last residue. D genes are given only for firm matches. Clone size, where shown, is once, few, many, or a class for clones that have expanded.

>TRBD2|TRBV29-1|few|TRBJ2-7
CSGGGGRGKAYEQYF
TGCAGCGGTGGGGGAGGGCGCGGGAAAGCCTACGAGCAGTACTTC
>NA|TRBV5-4|NA|TRBJ1-4
CASSLDPQREKLFF
TGTGCCAGCAGCTTGGATCCCCAGCGGGAAAAACTGTTTTTT
>NA|TRBV29-1|NA|TRBJ1-4
CSVEEDGEKLFF
TGCAGCGTTGAAGAAGACGGGGAAAAACTGTTTTTT
>NA|TRBV6-5|NA|TRBJ2-7
CASSYSSASGYEQYF
TGTGCCAGCAGTTACTCGTCAGCGTCGGGCTACGAGCAGTACTTC
>NA|TRBV29-1|NA|TRBJ1-3
CSVGGNTIYF
TGCAGCGTCGGGGGAAACACCATATATTTT
>TRBD1|TRBV6-5|NA|TRBJ1-4
CASSQGQLLNEKLFF
TGTGCCAGCAGTCAGGGACAGCTTCTGAATGAAAAACTGTTTTTT
>NA|TRBV3-1/TRBV3-2|NA|TRBJ1-6
CASSHMGTYNSPLHF
TGTGCCAGCAGCCACATGGGCACCTATAATTCACCCCTCCACTTT
>NA|TRBV6-6|once|TRBJ1-3
CASSYDGGVSGNTIYF
TGTGCCAGCAGTTACGACGGCGGGGTCTCTGGAAACACCATATATTTT
>NA|TRBV29-1|once|TRBJ1-2
CSAGGGSPYGYTF
TGCAGCGCCGGCGGGGGCTCCCCCTATGGCTACACCTTC
>NA|TRBV5-6|NA|TRBJ1-2
CASSFQQQNYGYTF
TGTGCCAGCAGCTTTCAACAGCAGAACTATGGCTACACCTTC
>NA|TRBV14|few|TRBJ1-2
CASRDVGEGYTF
TGTGCCAGCAGAGACGTCGGGGAAGGCTACACCTTC
>NA|TRBV14|NA|TRBJ1-1
CASSLQVNTEAFF
TGTGCCAGCAGCCTACAGGTTAACACTGAAGCTTTCTTT
>NA|TRBV21-1|NA|TRBJ1-2
CASSLFGQGRQGYTF
TGTGCCAGCAGCCTCTTCGGACAGGGAAGGCAGGGCTACACCTTC
>NA|TRBV2|NA|TRBJ2-1
CASTPDGRNEQFF
TGTGCCAGCACTCCCGATGGGCGCAATGAGCAGTTCTTC
>TRBD2|TRBV7-2|once|TRBJ2-7
CASSRDTTSGRDEQYF
TGTGCCAGCAGCCGGGACACGACTAGCGGGAGGGACGAGCAGTACTTC
>NA|TRBV7-9|NA|TRBJ1-1
CASSPLRENTEAFF
TGTGCCAGCAGCCCACTGCGGGAGAACACTGAAGCTTTCTTT
>TRBD1|TRBV7-2|NA|TRBJ1-2
CASSLRTGGFGYTF
TGTGCCAGCAGCCTACGGACAGGGGGATTTGGCTACACCTTC
>TRBD2|TRBV28|once|TRBJ2-1
CASSLYLLSGGFGEQFF
TGTGCCAGCAGTTTATACTTACTAAGCGGGGGGTTTGGGGAGCAGTTCTTC
>NA|TRBV30|few|TRBJ1-5
CASGGGNNQPQHF
TGTGCCTCCGGGGGGGGGAACAATCAGCCCCAGCATTTT
>NA|TRBV10-3|NA|TRBJ1-1
CAISPGGARVWNTEAFF
TGTGCCATCAGTCCCGGGGGGGCCAGGGTCTGGAACACTGAAGCTTTCTTT
>NA|TRBV19|NA|TRBJ1-5
CASSADTLNQPQHF
TGTGCCAGTAGTGCCGACACCCTCAATCAGCCCCAGCATTTT
>TRBD1|TRBV7-9|NA|TRBJ1-2
CASSRRNQGAIYGYTF
TGTGCCAGCAGCCGTCGGAATCAGGGGGCCATCTATGGCTACACCTTC
>NA|TRBV6-5|once|TRBJ1-4
CASSPRGGKNEKLFF
TGTGCCAGCAGCCCAAGGGGGGGGAAGAATGAAAAACTGTTTTTT
>TRBD1|TRBV6-6|NA|TRBJ1-2
CASSYSGQGTQGYTF
TGTGCCAGCAGTTACTCGGGACAGGGAACGCAAGGCTACACCTTC
>TRBD1|TRBV5-4|NA|TRBJ1-6
CASSLEGQGAGSPLHF
TGTGCCAGCAGCTTGGAGGGACAGGGGGCAGGATCACCCCTCCACTTT
>TRBD1|TRBV30|once|TRBJ2-7
CAWSGGQGNEQYF
TGTGCCTGGAGTGGTGGACAGGGGAACGAGCAGTACTTC
>NA|TRBV6-2/TRBV6-3|few|TRBJ1-1
CASSPRVMNTEAFF
TGTGCCAGCAGCCCCCGAGTCATGAACACTGAAGCTTTCTTT
>NA|TRBV27|NA|TRBJ1-2
CASRLEGYGYTF
TGTGCCAGCCGTCTTGAGGGTTATGGCTACACCTTC
>NA|TRBV6-5|NA|TRBJ1-5
CASSTGGGQPQHF
TGTGCCAGCAGCACGGGAGGTGGTCAGCCCCAGCATTTT
>NA|TRBV5-1|NA|TRBJ2-5
CASSLGSGETQYF
TGCGCCAGCAGCTTGGGTAGCGGAGAGACCCAGTACTTC
>NA|TRBV7-9|many|TRBJ1-5
CASSVLTGEPQHF
TGTGCCAGCAGCGTACTCACGGGGGAGCCCCAGCATTTT
>TRBD1|TRBV29-1|NA|TRBJ2-1
CSVEEGQGGNEQFF
TGCAGCGTTGAAGAGGGACAGGGGGGCAATGAGCAGTTCTTC
>NA|TRBV11-1|once|TRBJ2-2
CASSPYTGELFF
TGTGCCAGCAGCCCTTACACCGGGGAGCTGTTTTTT
>NA|TRBV27|NA|TRBJ1-5
CASSFSGRGSQPQHF
TGTGCCAGCAGTTTCTCTGGCAGGGGCAGTCAGCCCCAGCATTTT
>TRBD2|TRBV3-1/TRBV3-2|NA|TRBJ2-1
CASSTSSGGYNEQFF
TGTGCCAGCAGCACCAGTAGCGGGGGATACAATGAGCAGTTCTTC
>NA|TRBV4-3|NA|TRBJ2-3
CASSPATGSTDTQYF
TGCGCCAGCAGCCCCGCTACAGGGAGCACAGATACGCAGTATTTT
>NA|TRBV4-3|NA|TRBJ2-3
CASSQDTRGTDTQYF
TGCGCCAGCAGCCAAGACACTCGGGGCACAGATACGCAGTATTTT
>TRBD1|TRBV24-1|NA|TRBJ2-5
CATSGTGRQETQYF
TGTGCCACCAGTGGGACAGGGCGGCAAGAGACCCAGTACTTC
>TRBD1|TRBV5-6|NA|TRBJ2-3
CASSLGQGAWDTQYF
TGTGCCAGCAGCTTGGGACAGGGGGCGTGGGATACGCAGTATTTT
>TRBD2|TRBV27|few|TRBJ2-1
CASRQTGTSGINEQFF
TGTGCCAGCAGGCAAACCGGGACTAGCGGGATCAATGAGCAGTTCTTC
>NA|TRBV28|NA|TRBJ1-2
CASSPGGNYGYTF
TGTGCCAGCAGCCCGGGAGGTAACTATGGCTACACCTTC
>TRBD1|TRBV7-3|NA|TRBJ1-1
CASSLGTGNTEAFF
TGTGCCAGCAGCTTAGGGACAGGTAACACTGAAGCTTTCTTT
>NA|TRBV12-3/TRBV12-4|NA|TRBJ1-1
CASSGRPNTEAFF
TGTGCCAGCAGCGGCAGGCCGAACACTGAAGCTTTCTTT